Sequencing of this TCR beta chain was carried out in a study of cytomegalovirus exposure and HLA in healthy donors. This CDR3 has 20 amino acids. The PCR ran on 60 Vbeta and 13 Jbeta primers. The repertoire was sequenced with immunoSEQ multiplex PCR; TCRdb's copy has only in-frame clones and lacks some. This sample carries more than 95,000 clones, with approximately 3.7% going to the ten biggest clones. Sequenced sample: PBMCs. The source is a man aged 35-49 years in good health and CMV-seronegative. This sequence joins TRBV1 and TRBJ2-4; the table names TRBD2, a call not compared with the DNA. TRBV1 is shown as a pseudogene. For the CDR3, the DNA is TGCACCAGCAGCCAAGATCTACTAGCGGGAGGGTCCACAGCCAAAAACATTCAGTACTTC. Translated: CTSSQDLLAGGSTAKNIQYF.